In its sample, the clone carrying this T cell receptor (beta chain) was seen many times. Antigen: not known. The data were obtained in a study of T cell repertoires in cytomegalovirus infection. Study in general: Both a matching HLA type and CMV infection were indicated by public TCR beta signatures.

J lost 3 bases, V lost 5 bases, and 6 bases had no gene match. Germline CDR1 and CDR2: SGHTA and FQGNSA. There are 14 residues in the CDR3. MiXCR, run by TCRdb on the reads, gives a single entry per CDR3 protein. The sample lists over 250,000 distinct CDR3 sequences; 25% were seen once. Whole-study results and caveats: Cumulative frequency of public TCR beta families picked out carriers of CMV plus the relevant HLA. HLA-C-restricted, CMV-specific TCR beta clonotypes were dominant ex vivo.

The sequencing input was PBMCs. This sequence was found in a human donor in good health (CMV status not recorded). Some clones in this sample may be carry-over from other donors' samples. This sequence joins TRBV7-2 and TRBJ1-2; 7 positions agree with TRBD1. The CDR3 DNA follows: TGTGCCAGCAGCACACAGGGGCTCCACTATGGCTACACCTTC. Amino acid sequence: CASSTQGLHYGYTF.